One sample yielded the 20 T cell receptor beta chains listed below, sequenced in a study of PD-1 blockade in classical Hodgkin lymphoma. Relapse after autologous stem cell transplantation occurred in every patient, and brentuximab vedotin exposure varied. Repertoires were generated with immunoSEQ multiplex PCR, while TCRdb's copy carries only in-frame clones and drops some. The sample holds fewer than 65,000 clones, 85% to 90% seen once. The source was peripheral blood mononuclear cells (PBMCs), collected at baseline. These receptors were collected from a human donor with classical Hodgkin lymphoma.

This clone was detected once. V gene TRBV5-4 combines with J gene TRBJ1-1, with TRBD1 identical over 8 bases. The junction had 10 bases not matched to a gene; V was cut back by 4 bases and J by 5 bases. The CDR3 runs 15 residues. Germline V gene sequence: CDR1 SGHNT, CDR2 YYREEE (reference sequence). CDR3 coding DNA: TGTGCCAGCAGCCAAAAGACAGGGGTTTTTACTGAAGCTTTCTTT. Translating it yields CASSQKTGVFTEAFF. Using reference TRBV5-4 and TRBJ1-1 for the parts outside the CDR3, the full variable domain is ETGVTQSPTHLIKTRGQQVTLRCSSQSGHNTVSWYQQALGQGPQFIFQYYREEENGRGNFPPRFSGLQFPNYSSELNVNALELDDSALYLCASSQKTGVFTEAFFGQGTRLTVV.

This rearrangement joins TRBV25-1 to TRBJ1-6; TRBD1 might be the D (6 bases). Germline CDR1 reads MGHDK; CDR2 reads SYGVNS. Trimming cost V 1 base and J 17 bases, with 12 bases left between them. The CDR3 runs 12 residues. The CDR3 bases are TGTGCCAGCAGTGAATGGGGAGACAGGATCCACTTT. This encodes CASSEWGDRIHF. Looking up the rest from reference TRBV25-1 and TRBJ1-6 gives the full variable domain: EADIYQTPRYLVIGTGKKITLECSQTMGHDKMYWYQQDPGMELHLIHYSYGVNSTEKGDLSSESTVSRIRTEHFPLTLESARPSHTSQYLCASSEWGDRIHFGNGTRLTVT.

V usage is TRBV30 and J usage is TRBJ2-3; D ambiguous. This CDR3 contains 13 residues. CDR1 and CDR2 from the germline V gene are GTSNPN and SVGIG (reference sequence). CDR3 DNA: TGTGCGATGAATCGTGGGAACACAGATACGCAGTATTTT. Translation: CAMNRGNTDTQYF. The full variable domain, its missing parts supplied by reference TRBV30 and TRBJ2-3, is SQTIHQWPATLVQPVGSPLSLECTVEGTSNPNLYWYRQAAGRGLQLLFYSVGIGQISSEVPQNLSASRPQDRQFILSSKKLLLSDSGFYLCAMNRGNTDTQYFGPGTRLTVL.

The V call is TRBV6-5, the J call TRBJ2-1; D may match TRBD1 or TRBD2 (5 bases each). The germline V gene encodes CDR1 MNHEY and CDR2 SVGAGI. The CDR3 loop spans 15 amino acids. Between the trimmed V and J ends, which lost 0 bases and 2 bases, there was a span of 8 bases. The CDR3 DNA reads as TGTGCCAGCAGTTACTCTGGGGGAACCTACAATGAGCAGTTCTTC. Its translation is CASSYSGGTYNEQFF.

The J gene is TRBJ1-2, the V gene TRBV5-5; D uncertain. CDR3 length: 15 residues. CDR1 is SGHKS, CDR2 YYEKEE, per germline (reference sequence). Deletions cut 4 bases from V and 7 bases from J, with 20 bases between. The CDR3 region is CASSPRRNEFGGYTF. CDR3 bases: TGTGCCAGCAGCCCACGTCGGAACGAGTTCGGTGGCTACACCTTC.

This chain connects TRBV4-2 to TRBJ2-3; D gene ambiguous. The CDR3 is 12 residues long. Germline V CDR1 and CDR2: LGHNA, YNFKEQ. V gave up 0 bases and J gave up 5 bases, with 3 bases separating them. The CDR3: CASSQEGDTQYF. The CDR3, as DNA: TGTGCCAGCAGCCAAGAGGGAGATACGCAGTATTTT.

V gene TRBV10-1 combines with J gene TRBJ2-7; D call uncertain. The CDR3 is made up of 12 amino acids. Germline CDR1 and CDR2: WNHNN and SYGVQD (reference sequence). The germline V and J ends were trimmed by 3 bases and 6 bases, with 9 bases remaining between them. The CDR3 bases are TGCGCCAGCAGTGAAGTCGGTGGCGAGCAGTACTTC. The encoded protein is CASSEVGGEQYF.

V is TRBV6-5 and J is TRBJ1-2; TRBD1 matches at 9 bases. CDR3 length: 15 amino acids. Germline loops: CDR1 MNHEY, CDR2 SVGAGI. After removal of 0 bases from V and 6 bases from J, the junction contained 5 bases not matched to a gene. This CDR3 is CASSYSTRDRDGYTF. CDR3 in DNA: TGTGCCAGCAGTTACTCAACCCGGGACAGGGATGGCTACACCTTC.

This chain links TRBV27 with TRBJ2-3; no firm D call. Trimming cost V 1 base and J 5 bases, with 16 bases left between them. CDR1 and CDR2 (germline): MNHEY, SMNVEV (reference sequence). There are 16 residues in the CDR3. The CDR3, as DNA: TGTGCCAGCAGTTTATTGTCCCAGGACCCGGGAGATACGCAGTATTTT. Translation gives CASSLLSQDPGDTQYF.

The rearrangement uses TRBV12-5 and TRBJ2-1; the D is unclear. Germline lookup yields CDR1 LGHNT and CDR2 FRNRAP. V dropped 0 bases and J dropped 5 bases, with 14 bases sitting between them. This CDR3 has 16 amino acids. CDR3 sequence reads: CASGLVLRTSHNEQFF. The CDR3, as DNA: TGTGCTAGTGGTTTGGTACTTAGGACGAGCCACAATGAGCAGTTCTTC.

The chain employs TRBV14 and TRBJ2-7, with D unclear. The CDR3 is 15 residues long. V shed 2 bases and J shed 2 bases, with 13 bases lying between them. The germline V gene has CDR1 SGHDN and CDR2 FVKESK. CDR3 in DNA: TGTGCCAGCAGCCAAACCCGGACCGTTCCCTACGAGCAGTACTTC. It translates to CASSQTRTVPYEQYF.

The chain links TRBV27 to TRBJ1-2; D remains ambiguous. The V and J ends lost 8 bases and 5 bases respectively, with 18 bases between them. The germline gives CDR1 MNHEY, CDR2 SMNVEV (reference sequence). This CDR3 is 14 amino acids long. The CDR3 reads CASSVLQSGYGYTF. In DNA form, the CDR3 reads TGTGCCAGCTCAGTGCTTCAGAGTGGTTATGGCTACACCTTC.

The J gene is TRBJ1-1, the V gene TRBV7-8; D is undetermined. This CDR3 contains 18 residues. Germline lookup yields CDR1 SGHVS and CDR2 FQNEAQ. The V end lost 5 bases, the J end lost 1 base, and 23 bases lay between the germline ends. The CDR3 here is CASSPIFDIRDWNTEAFF. CDR3 nucleotides: TGTGCCAGCAGCCCCATCTTCGACATTCGGGATTGGAACACTGAAGCTTTCTTT.

DNA of the CDR3: TGTGCCGCCCGGGGGGGAGGAGAGCAGTACTTC. Protein sequence: CAARGGGEQYF. The chain couples TRBV6-6 to TRBJ2-7; 8 bases are shared with TRBD2. With V trimmed by 11 bases and J by 7 bases, 7 bases remained unmatched. CDR3 length: 11 amino acids. CDR1 and CDR2 (germline): MNHNY, SVGAGI (reference sequence).

V is TRBV7-9 and J is TRBJ1-2; the D is unclear. The CDR3 runs 14 residues. V was trimmed by 4 bases and J by 8 bases, leaving 17 bases between them. The germline CDR1 and CDR2 sequences are SEHNR and FQNEAQ (reference sequence). This CDR3 is CASSSSYRSRGYTF. Here the CDR3 DNA reads TGTGCCAGCAGCTCTTCTTATCGCTCAAGGGGCTACACCTTC.

The CDR3 DNA follows: TGTGCCAGCAGCTTGGCCGGAGGAGGGTGGACTGAAGCTTTCTTT. This translates into CASSLAGGGWTEAFF. V and J are TRBV5-4 and TRBJ1-1; no reliable D call. The CDR3 is 15 amino acids. V shed 0 bases and J shed 5 bases, with 14 bases lying between them. Germline-derived CDR1 and CDR2 are SGHNT and YYREEE (reference sequence). Filled out from reference TRBV5-4 and TRBJ1-1, the complete variable domain reads ETGVTQSPTHLIKTRGQQVTLRCSSQSGHNTVSWYQQALGQGPQFIFQYYREEENGRGNFPPRFSGLQFPNYSSELNVNALELDDSALYLCASSLAGGGWTEAFFGQGTRLTVV.

The V gene is TRBV27, the J gene TRBJ1-6; D ambiguous. Germline-derived CDR1 and CDR2 are MNHEY and SMNVEV (reference sequence). Trimming cost V 3 bases and J 7 bases, with 4 bases left between them. The CDR3 covers 12 residues. The CDR3 region is CASSFPNSPLHF. The CDR3 DNA is TGTGCCAGCAGTTTCCCGAATTCACCCCTCCACTTT.

The V gene is TRBV10-3, the J gene TRBJ2-2; no definite D call. Trimming pared 2 bases from V and 1 base from J, leaving 5 bases between. This CDR3 comprises 14 residues. CDR1 is ENHRY, CDR2 SYGVKD, per germline. CDR3 region: CAISERKNTGELFF. CDR3 bases: TGTGCCATCAGTGAGAGAAAGAACACCGGGGAGCTGTTTTTT.

The chain has TRBV7-8 and TRBJ1-2, with a weak D call TRBD1 (6 bases). Germline V gives CDR1 SGHVS, CDR2 FQNEAQ. This CDR3 contains 16 residues. V lost 1 base to trimming and J lost 5 bases, with 17 bases between them. CDR3 amino acids: CASSLETGTDGYGYTF. The CDR3 region has the DNA TGTGCCAGCAGCTTAGAAACAGGGACGGATGGTTATGGCTACACCTTC.

CDR3 bases: TGTGCCAGCAGTGAAACCTTTGGGGGGGCGGTAGGAGAGACCCAGTACTTC. Translating gives CASSETFGGAVGETQYF. The V gene is TRBV6-1, the J gene TRBJ2-5; tentative D call: TRBD2 (7 bases). Between the trimmed V and J ends, which lost 2 bases and 4 bases, there was a span of 20 bases. The CDR3 runs to 17 residues. The germline CDR1 and CDR2 sequences are MNHNS and SASEGT.